These 7 T cell receptor beta chains share one sample of origin, sequenced in a study of Graves' ophthalmopathy and Graves' hyperthyroidism. RNA served as the template for amplifying TCR beta CDR3 regions. First-round RT-PCR with HTBI primers preceded a second-round multiplex PCR. TCRdb reanalysed the multiplex PCR reads using MiXCR and keeps one entry per CDR3 protein. The sample lists over a million distinct CDR3 sequences; around a third were seen once. Sequencing used peripheral blood or thyroid tissue (not recorded which). The receptors derive from an adult man with Graves' hyperthyroidism.

The table lists this clonotype with many counts. V gene TRBV12-3 or TRBV12-4 combines with J gene TRBJ1-1; D remains ambiguous. Trimming removed 6 bases from V and 3 bases from J, with 11 bases in between. This CDR3 spans 13 amino acids. For the CDR3, the DNA is TGTGCCAGCAGGGGTAGCCTGGACACTGAAGCTTTCTTT. Translated, it gives CASRGSLDTEAFF.

This clonotype was observed at least ten times. The chain links TRBV20-1 to TRBJ1-6, with D uncertain. The CDR3 covers 17 residues. Between the trimmed V and J ends, which lost 4 bases and 5 bases, there was a span of 21 bases. Germline CDR1 DFQATT, CDR2 SNEGSKA (reference sequence). Here the CDR3 reads CSAIRYLGKHDNSPLHF. The CDR3 DNA sequence: TGCAGTGCTATCCGCTACCTCGGGAAGCATGATAATTCACCCCTCCACTTT.

CDR3 in amino acids: CASLGWTEAFF. The CDR3 coding sequence is TGTGCCAGCCTCGGGTGGACTGAAGCTTTCTTT. This sequence joins TRBV7-3 and TRBJ1-1; no definite D call. V lost 8 bases to trimming and J lost 5 bases, with 9 bases between them. Germline lookup yields CDR1 SGHTA and CDR2 FQGTGA. There are 11 residues in the CDR3.

Details on this clonotype: No DNA is shown, since the ends of the CDR3 on it are uncertain; the CDR3 is the one TCRdb lists. The chain combines TRBV7-8 with TRBJ2-2; TRBD1, the table's D call, was not compared with the DNA. Germline loops: CDR1 SGHVS, CDR2 FQNEAQ. The length of the CDR3 is 14 amino acids, counting both ends. The CDR3 sequence is CASSWGQGIGEPSF.

This clonotype was detected a few times. The J gene is TRBJ2-7, the V gene TRBV29-1; D not resolved. The CDR3 extends over 10 amino acids. CDR1 and CDR2 (germline): SQVTM, ANQGSEA. Trimming left V 8 bases short and J 3 bases short, with 8 bases between. The DNA for the CDR3 is TGCAGCCGCGGCAGCTACGAGCAGTACTTC. It yields the protein CSRGSYEQYF.

Concerning this clonotype itself: One base away lies a much larger clone, so this may be a sequencing read error. The chain uses TRBV5-1 and TRBJ2-2; D unclear. The CDR3 is 14 residues long. CDR1 is SGHRS and CDR2 is YFSETQ in the germline V gene. CDR3 residues: CAGRALEGTGELFF. CDR3 DNA sequence: TGCGCCGGCAGAGCACTCGAAGGCACCGGGGAGCTGTTTTTT. The entire variable domain, with the rest obtained from reference TRBV5-1 and TRBJ2-2, is as follows: KAGVTQTPRYLIKTRGQQVTLSCSPISGHRSVSWYQQTPGQGLQFLFEYFSETQRNKGNFPGRFSGRQFSNSRSEMNVSTLELGDSALYLCAGRALEGTGELFFGEGSRLTVL.

The chain recombines TRBV4-3 with TRBJ2-7; D is possibly TRBD1 or TRBD2 (5 bases each). The CDR3 totals 17 residues. V was clipped by 4 bases and J by 1 base, with 20 bases between them. Per germline, CDR1 LGHNA and CDR2 YSLEER. In nucleotides, the CDR3 is TGCGCCAGCAGCCCCAGATCAGTCCGGGACCGATCCTACGAGCAGTACTTC. It yields the protein CASSPRSVRDRSYEQYF.